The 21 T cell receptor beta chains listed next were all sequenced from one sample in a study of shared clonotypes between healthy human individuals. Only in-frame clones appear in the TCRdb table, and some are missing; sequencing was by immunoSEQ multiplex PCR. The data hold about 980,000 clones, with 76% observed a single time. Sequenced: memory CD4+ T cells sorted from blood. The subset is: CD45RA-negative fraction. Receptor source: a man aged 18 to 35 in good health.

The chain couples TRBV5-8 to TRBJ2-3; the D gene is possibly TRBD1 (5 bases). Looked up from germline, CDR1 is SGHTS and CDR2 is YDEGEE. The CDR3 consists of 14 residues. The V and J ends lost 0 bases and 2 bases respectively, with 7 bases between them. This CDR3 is CASSLGQFTDTQYF. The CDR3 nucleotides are TGTGCCAGCAGCTTGGGACAGTTCACAGATACGCAGTATTTT.

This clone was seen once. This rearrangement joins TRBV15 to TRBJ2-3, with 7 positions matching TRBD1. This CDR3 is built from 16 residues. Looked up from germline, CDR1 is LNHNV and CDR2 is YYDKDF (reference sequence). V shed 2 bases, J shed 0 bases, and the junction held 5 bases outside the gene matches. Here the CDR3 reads CATSRTRQGSTDTQYF. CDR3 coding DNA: TGTGCCACCAGCAGAACGAGACAGGGAAGCACAGATACGCAGTATTTT. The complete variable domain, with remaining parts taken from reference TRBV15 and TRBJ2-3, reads DAMVIQNPRYQVTQFGKPVTLSCSQTLNHNVMYWYQQKSSQAPKLLFHYYDKDFNNEADTPDNFQSRRPNTSFCFLDIRSPGLGDTAMYLCATSRTRQGSTDTQYFGPGTRLTVL.

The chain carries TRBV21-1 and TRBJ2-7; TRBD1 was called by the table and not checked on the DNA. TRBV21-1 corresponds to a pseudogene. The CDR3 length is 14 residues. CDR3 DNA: TGTGCCAGCAGCAAATGGCTTTTAAGTTACGAGCAGTACTTC. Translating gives CASSKWLLSYEQYF.

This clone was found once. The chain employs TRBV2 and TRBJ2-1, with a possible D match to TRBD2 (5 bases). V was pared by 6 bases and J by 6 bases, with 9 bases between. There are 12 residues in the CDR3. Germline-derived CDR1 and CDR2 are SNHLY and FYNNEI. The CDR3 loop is CASRAAGNEQFF. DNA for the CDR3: TGTGCCAGCAGAGCCGCGGGCAATGAGCAGTTCTTC.

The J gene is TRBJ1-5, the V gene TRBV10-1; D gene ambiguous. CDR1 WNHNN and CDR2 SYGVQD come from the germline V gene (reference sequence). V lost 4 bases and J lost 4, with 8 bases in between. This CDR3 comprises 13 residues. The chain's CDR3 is CASSGSENQPQHF. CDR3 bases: TGCGCCAGCAGTGGATCCGAGAATCAGCCCCAGCATTTT.

CDR3 nucleotide sequence: TGTGCCAGCAGCTTGCCTGGACTGAGTGGCAATGAGCAGTTCTTC. Its translation: CASSLPGLSGNEQFF. The gene calls are TRBV5-5 and TRBJ2-1; possible D gene TRBD2, 5 bases. V dropped 1 base and J dropped 6 bases, with 14 bases sitting between them. The CDR3 has 15 residues. Looked up from germline, CDR1 is SGHKS and CDR2 is YYEKEE (reference sequence).

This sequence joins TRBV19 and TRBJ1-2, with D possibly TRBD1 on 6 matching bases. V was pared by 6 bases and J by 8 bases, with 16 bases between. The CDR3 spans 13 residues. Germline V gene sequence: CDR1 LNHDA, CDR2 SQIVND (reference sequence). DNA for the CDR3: TGTGCCAGTAGAAGTTGGGGGGCCGAAGGCTACACCTTC. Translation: CASRSWGAEGYTF. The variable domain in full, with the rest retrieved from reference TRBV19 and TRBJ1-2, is DGGITQSPKYLFRKEGQNVTLSCEQNLNHDAMYWYRQDPGQGLRLIYYSQIVNDFQKGDIAEGYSVSREKKESFPLTVTSAQKNPTAFYLCASRSWGAEGYTFGSGTRLTVV.

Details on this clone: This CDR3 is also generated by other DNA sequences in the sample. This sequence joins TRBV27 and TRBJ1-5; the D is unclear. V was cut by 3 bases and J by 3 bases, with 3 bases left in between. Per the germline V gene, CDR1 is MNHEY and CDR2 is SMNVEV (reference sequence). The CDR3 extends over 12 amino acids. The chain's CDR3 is CASSLNNQPQHF. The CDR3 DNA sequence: TGTGCCAGCAGTTTGAACAATCAGCCCCAGCATTTT.

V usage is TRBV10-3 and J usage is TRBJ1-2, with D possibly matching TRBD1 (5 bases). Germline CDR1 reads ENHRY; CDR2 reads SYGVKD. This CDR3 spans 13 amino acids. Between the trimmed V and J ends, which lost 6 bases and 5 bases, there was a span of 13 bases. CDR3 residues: CAIRPGEGYGYTF. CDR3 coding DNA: TGTGCCATCAGGCCGGGGGAGGGGTATGGCTACACCTTC.

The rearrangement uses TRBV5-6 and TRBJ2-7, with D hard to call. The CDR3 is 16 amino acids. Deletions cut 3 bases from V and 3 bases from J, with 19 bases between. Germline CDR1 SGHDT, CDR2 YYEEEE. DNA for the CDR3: TGTGCCAGCAGCTGGGAACACCTTCAGCAGGACTACGAGCAGTACTTC. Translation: CASSWEHLQQDYEQYF.

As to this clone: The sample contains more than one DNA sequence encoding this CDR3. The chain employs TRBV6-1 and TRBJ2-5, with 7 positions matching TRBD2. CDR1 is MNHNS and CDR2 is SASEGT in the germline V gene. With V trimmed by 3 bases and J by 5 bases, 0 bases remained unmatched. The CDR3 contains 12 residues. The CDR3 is CASSDGGETQYF. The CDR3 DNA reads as TGTGCCAGCAGTGACGGGGGGGAGACCCAGTACTTC.

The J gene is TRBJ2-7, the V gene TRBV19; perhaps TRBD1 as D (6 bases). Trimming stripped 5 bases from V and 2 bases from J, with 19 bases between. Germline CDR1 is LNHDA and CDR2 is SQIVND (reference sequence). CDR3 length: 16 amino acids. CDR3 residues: CASSPHGTLETYEQYF. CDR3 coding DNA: TGTGCCAGTAGTCCTCACGGGACACTTGAAACCTACGAGCAGTACTTC.

The CDR3 bases are TGTGCCAGCAGCTCTTTCATGAGGGGTGGCGACTATGGCTACACCTTC. Translating gives CASSSFMRGGDYGYTF. The J gene is TRBJ1-2, the V gene TRBV7-2; D is possibly TRBD1 (5 bases). The CDR3 has 16 residues. Trimming cost V 4 bases and J 3 bases, with 18 bases left between them. Germline lookup yields CDR1 SGHTA and CDR2 FQGNSA.

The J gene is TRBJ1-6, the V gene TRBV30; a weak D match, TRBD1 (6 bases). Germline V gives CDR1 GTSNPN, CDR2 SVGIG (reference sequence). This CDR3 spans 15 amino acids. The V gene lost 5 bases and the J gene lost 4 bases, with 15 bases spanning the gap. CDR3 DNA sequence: TGTGCCTGGGGGACACAGGGAATGTATAATTCACCCCTCCACTTT. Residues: CAWGTQGMYNSPLHF.

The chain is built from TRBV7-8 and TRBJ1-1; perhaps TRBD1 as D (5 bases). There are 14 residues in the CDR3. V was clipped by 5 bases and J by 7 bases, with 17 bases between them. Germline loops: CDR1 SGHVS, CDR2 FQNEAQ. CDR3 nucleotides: TGTGCCAGCAGCGTAGGGACTCGGGGGGTTGAAGCTTTCTTT. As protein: CASSVGTRGVEAFF.

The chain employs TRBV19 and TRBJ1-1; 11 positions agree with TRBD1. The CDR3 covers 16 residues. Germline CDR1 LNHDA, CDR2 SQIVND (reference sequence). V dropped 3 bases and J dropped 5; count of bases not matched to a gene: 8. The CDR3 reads CASSIGLGTGGTEAFF. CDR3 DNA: TGTGCCAGTAGTATTGGTCTTGGGACAGGGGGTACTGAAGCTTTCTTT.

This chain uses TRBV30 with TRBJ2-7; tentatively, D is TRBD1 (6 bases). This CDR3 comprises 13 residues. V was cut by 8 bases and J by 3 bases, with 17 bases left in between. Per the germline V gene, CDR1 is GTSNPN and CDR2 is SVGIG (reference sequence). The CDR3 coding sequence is TGTGCCGGCTCCGGGACACTCGGCTACGAGCAGTACTTC. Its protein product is CAGSGTLGYEQYF.

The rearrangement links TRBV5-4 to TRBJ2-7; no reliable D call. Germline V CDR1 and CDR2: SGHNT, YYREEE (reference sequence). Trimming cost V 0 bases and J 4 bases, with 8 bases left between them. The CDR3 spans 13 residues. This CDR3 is CASSLEWVYEQYF. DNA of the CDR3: TGTGCCAGCAGCTTGGAGTGGGTTTACGAGCAGTACTTC. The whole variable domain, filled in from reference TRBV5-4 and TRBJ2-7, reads ETGVTQSPTHLIKTRGQQVTLRCSSQSGHNTVSWYQQALGQGPQFIFQYYREEENGRGNFPPRFSGLQFPNYSSELNVNALELDDSALYLCASSLEWVYEQYFGPGTRLTVT.

The CDR3 spells CAISELGKGQPQHF. In DNA form, the CDR3 reads TGTGCCATCAGTGAATTGGGGAAAGGTCAGCCCCAGCATTTT. The chain employs TRBV10-3 and TRBJ1-5; D not certain. The germline V and J ends were trimmed by 3 bases and 6 bases, with 12 bases remaining between them. The CDR3 runs to 14 residues. Germline-derived CDR1 and CDR2 are ENHRY and SYGVKD.

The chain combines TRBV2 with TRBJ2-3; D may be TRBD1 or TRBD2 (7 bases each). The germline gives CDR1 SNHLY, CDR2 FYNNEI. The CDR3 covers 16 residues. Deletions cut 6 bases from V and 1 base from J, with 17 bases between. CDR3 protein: CASRLQGGWGTDTQYF. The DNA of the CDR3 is TGTGCCAGCAGACTTCAGGGGGGGTGGGGCACAGATACGCAGTATTTT.

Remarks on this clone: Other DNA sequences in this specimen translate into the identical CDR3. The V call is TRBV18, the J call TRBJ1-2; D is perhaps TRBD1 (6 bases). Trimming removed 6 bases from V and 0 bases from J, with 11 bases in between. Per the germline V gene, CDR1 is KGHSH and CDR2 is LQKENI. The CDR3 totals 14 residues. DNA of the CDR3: TGTGCCAGCTCGCCCCAGGGGTCTAACTATGGCTACACCTTC. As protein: CASSPQGSNYGYTF.